These 15 T cell receptor beta chains were all obtained from the same sample, sequenced in a study of T cells in Graves' hyperthyroidism and ophthalmopathy. Amplification of TCR beta CDR3 regions used RNA as the template. The TCR CDR3 was amplified in a first-round RT-PCR using the HTBI primer set. TCRdb recomputed calls from the multiplex PCR reads with MiXCR, one row per CDR3 protein. The repertoire has 750,000 to 900,000 distinct CDR3 sequences, more than 30% of them found once; the top ten carry around 10%. The source material was blood. These receptors were collected from a man between 18 and 29 years old with Graves' hyperthyroidism.

The chain has TRBV2 and TRBJ1-2, with D perhaps TRBD1 (5 bases). The CDR3 consists of 15 residues. V was cut by 6 bases and J by 0 bases, with 14 bases left in between. Germline V gene data show CDR1 as SNHLY and CDR2 as FYNNEI. The chain's CDR3 is CASRSAGTANYGYTF. The CDR3 DNA sequence: TGTGCCAGCAGGAGCGCCGGGACGGCTAACTATGGCTACACCTTC.

This clonotype was seen repeatedly, ten times or more. The chain joins TRBV25-1 to TRBJ2-7; TRBD2 matches at 13 bases. Losses at the gene ends were 5 bases for V and 5 bases for J; bases not matched to a gene: 6. Per germline, CDR1 MGHDK and CDR2 SYGVNS. CDR3 size: 15 residues. The CDR3 nucleotides read TGTGCCAGCAGTCCTCGGACTAGCGGGAGCCACGAGCAGTACTTC. Its translation is CASSPRTSGSHEQYF.

J is TRBJ2-5 and V is TRBV25-1, with a possible D match to TRBD2 (6 bases). The CDR3 covers 12 residues. Germline V CDR1 and CDR2: MGHDK, SYGVNS. This chain's CDR3 is CARDGGKETQYF. Here the CDR3 DNA reads TGTGCTAGAGATGGAGGGAAGGAGACCCAGTACTTC.

The chain employs TRBV29-1 and TRBJ1-1; a weak D match, TRBD1 (5 bases). This CDR3 is 10 amino acids long. Trimming pared 8 bases from V and 7 bases from J, leaving 11 bases between. The germline V gene encodes CDR1 SQVTM and CDR2 ANQGSEA. The CDR3 here is CSRMGLEAFF. DNA for the CDR3: TGCAGCAGAATGGGACTTGAAGCTTTCTTT.

The chain uses TRBV14 and TRBJ2-5; 13 bases match TRBD2. CDR1 is SGHDN and CDR2 is FVKESK in the germline V gene. This CDR3 is 17 amino acids long. V was pared by 4 bases and J by 0 bases, with 5 bases of the junction left unmatched. Here the CDR3 reads CASSPGLAGEYQETQYF. The CDR3 DNA reads as TGTGCCAGCAGCCCCGGACTAGCGGGAGAGTACCAAGAGACCCAGTACTTC.

This sequence joins TRBV10-1 and TRBJ2-3, with no clear D. The V gene lost 4 bases and the J gene lost 1 base, with 3 bases spanning the gap. This CDR3 has 12 amino acids. Germline lookup yields CDR1 WNHNN and CDR2 SYGVQD (reference sequence). In DNA form, the CDR3 reads TGCGCCAGCAGTGCCGGCACAGATACGCAGTATTTT. Protein sequence: CASSAGTDTQYF.

The table lists this clonotype with many counts. The V and J genes are TRBV29-1 and TRBJ1-3; D remains ambiguous. Trimming removed 5 bases from V and 0 bases from J, with 5 bases in between. Germline V gene sequence: CDR1 SQVTM, CDR2 ANQGSEA. This CDR3 spans 12 amino acids. CDR3 in amino acids: CSVRVSGNTIYF. DNA for the CDR3: TGCAGCGTTCGGGTCTCTGGAAACACCATATATTTT. Drawing the rest from reference TRBV29-1 and TRBJ1-3, the complete variable domain is SAVISQKPSRDICQRGTSLTIQCQVDSQVTMMFWYRQQPGQSLTLIATANQGSEATYESGFVIDKFPISRPNLTFSTLTVSNMSPEDSSIYLCSVRVSGNTIYFGEGSWLTVV.

This chain connects TRBV12-3 or TRBV12-4 to TRBJ1-4; a possible D gene is TRBD1 (5 bases). There are 13 residues in the CDR3. V lost 6 bases to trimming and J lost 5 bases, with 10 bases between them. Here the CDR3 reads CASRTDRNEKLFF. The CDR3 DNA is TGTGCCAGCAGAACCGACAGAAATGAAAAACTGTTTTTT.

Ten or more counts support this clonotype. The rearrangement uses TRBV10-3 and TRBJ2-5, with 7 bases lining up with TRBD1. J lost 4 bases, V lost 11 bases, and 13 bases had no gene match. This CDR3 spans 14 amino acids. Germline loops: CDR1 ENHRY, CDR2 SYGVKD. CDR3 bases: TGTGCCTCGTCTTTACAGGGGAGAGGAGAGACCCAGTACTTC. Translation gives CASSLQGRGETQYF.

The chain links TRBV11-2 to TRBJ1-2, with D perhaps TRBD1 (6 bases). Germline V gene data show CDR1 as SGHAT and CDR2 as FQNNGV. This CDR3 has 16 amino acids. V was trimmed by 1 base and J by 0 bases, leaving 12 bases between them. CDR3 coding DNA: TGTGCCAGCAGCTTAGTTCCAGGGGATACTAACTATGGCTACACCTTC. It yields the protein CASSLVPGDTNYGYTF.

This chain uses TRBV29-1 with TRBJ2-7; possibly TRBD1 for D (5 bases). This CDR3 is built from 13 residues. CDR1 and CDR2 from the germline V gene are SQVTM and ANQGSEA. Trimming took 6 bases from V and 0 from J, leaving 12 bases between them. The CDR3: CSVGQFSSYEQYF. CDR3 bases: TGCAGCGTAGGACAATTCAGCTCCTACGAGCAGTACTTC.

This clonotype has just a few counts. The DNA of the CDR3 is TGTGCCAGCATCTCCGGGGGACGACTAACTAGCGGGGGGACGAGCTCCTACGAGCAGTACTTC. It encodes CASISGGRLTSGGTSSYEQYF. The chain uses TRBV2 and TRBJ2-7; 12 bases are shared with TRBD2. J gave up 0 bases and V 7 bases, and 22 bases lay outside the gene matches. Per the germline V gene, CDR1 is SNHLY and CDR2 is FYNNEI. This CDR3 spans 21 amino acids.

The genes are TRBV5-5 and TRBJ1-5; no definite D call. CDR3 length equals 16 residues. The ends were cut back, 4 bases at V and 0 bases at J, with 14 bases in the middle. The germline CDR1 and CDR2 sequences are SGHKS and YYEKEE (reference sequence). Here the CDR3 reads CASSMEAVLSNQPQHF. The DNA of the CDR3 is TGTGCCAGCAGCATGGAGGCCGTCCTTAGCAATCAGCCCCAGCATTTT.

This clonotype occurred a few times. The V gene is TRBV4-3, the J gene TRBJ1-2; D might be TRBD1 (6 bases). The V end lost 4 bases, the J end lost 5 bases, and 14 bases lay between the germline ends. Germline assignment: CDR1 LGHNA and CDR2 YSLEER. The length of the CDR3 is 14 residues. The CDR3 DNA follows: TGCGCCAGCAGCCCTATGACAGGAGATTATGGCTACACCTTC. This codes for CASSPMTGDYGYTF.

Concerning this clonotype: This clone may be a read error of a much larger clone one base away. The chain combines TRBV10-3 with TRBJ2-5, with 10 nucleotides matching TRBD1. Per germline, CDR1 ENHRY and CDR2 SYGVKD. The V and J ends lost 4 bases and 5 bases, in that order; junction bases with no gene match: 7. The CDR3 is 15 residues long. CDR3 region: CAISAGQGDVETQYF. The CDR3 DNA follows: TGTGCCATCAGTGCCGGACAGGGGGATGTGGAGACCCAGTACTTC.